This entry features one T cell receptor beta chain sequence. The antigen is unknown. The V gene's germline CDR1 is KGHDR and CDR2 SFDVKD. The length of the CDR3 is 19 residues. The V and J ends lost 11 bases and 2 bases, in that order; junction bases with no gene match: 21. The record originates from a study of identical twins. Notes on the study in general: High-abundance cord blood beta clonotypes had fewer insertions; memory repertoires showed none. Beta out-of-frame sequences showed weaker excess twin sharing.

Template switching added a universal primer site; cDNA carried unique molecular identifiers. TCRdb processed the 5' RACE reads anew with MiXCR; each CDR3 protein has one entry. The repertoire consists of 450,000 or so distinct CDR3 sequences, with 14% occurring once and the leading ten covering approximately 1%. The data were also submitted as part of a second study, on yellow fever vaccine responses in identical twins.

Sequencing input: CD4+ T cells sorted from blood. The clonotype comes from a woman aged 18-29 years in good health. V is TRBV24-1 and J is TRBJ2-1, with 9 bases identical to TRBD1. CDR3 sequence: CAIPLKRQGVTSPYNEQFF. DNA for the CDR3: TGTGCCATCCCACTTAAAAGACAGGGGGTCACCAGCCCCTACAATGAGCAGTTCTTC.